Below are 29 T cell receptor beta chains sequenced from a single sample in a study of spatial heterogeneity in lung cancer (dated by TCRdb to between 2018 and 2020). The library relied on 5' RACE. Instrument used: NextSeq 500. TCRdb passed the public sequencing reads through fastp at Q25 and MiXCR, retaining productive beta sequences. Every entry covers one CDR3 protein and lists the most common genes and DNA from its rows. This sample has about 2,900 distinct CDR3 sequences in its table, and about 17% of those were observed once. Of the sample, 20% to 30% is held by the ten largest clones. This specimen's time point label, per the study, means: sample taken at primary tumor resection. The sample here was normal lung tissue next to the tumor, taken at surgery. All receptors derive from a female donor with early-stage non-small cell lung cancer.

The rearrangement uses TRBV6-1 and TRBJ2-1; 9 bases are shared with TRBD2. The CDR3 covers 15 residues. CDR1 MNHNS and CDR2 SASEGT come from the germline V gene. V lost 2 bases to trimming and J lost 7 bases; unmatched junction nucleotides: 6. The CDR3 here is CASSEHAGGPNEQFF. Written as DNA, the CDR3 is TGTGCCAGCAGTGAACACGCGGGAGGGCCGAATGAGCAGTTCTTC.

By proportion, this clonotype is medium-sized. This chain uses TRBV15 with TRBJ1-1, with 8 positions matching TRBD1. This CDR3 is built from 15 residues. The ends lost 1 base at V and 1 base at J; junction bases unmatched: 2. CDR1 is LNHNV, CDR2 YYDKDF, per germline (reference sequence). The CDR3 here is CATSRGGTGNTEAFF. The CDR3 region has the DNA TGTGCCACCAGCAGAGGGGGGACAGGGAACACTGAAGCTTTCTTT.

The V and J genes are TRBV28 and TRBJ1-2; D not certain. V lost 5 bases to trimming and J lost 7 bases, with 20 bases between them. This CDR3 is built from 15 residues. Germline values: CDR1 MDHEN, CDR2 SYDVKM. The CDR3 reads CASSAPGRGRSGYTF. CDR3 nucleotide sequence: TGTGCCAGCAGTGCCCCAGGACGGGGAAGGTCTGGCTACACCTTC.

Within the sample, this clonotype is medium-sized. The chain combines TRBV20-1 with TRBJ2-7; 8 bases are shared with TRBD2. Germline CDR1 is DFQATT and CDR2 is SNEGSKA (reference sequence). V lost 3 bases and J lost 7; bases outside the gene matches: 8. The CDR3 loop spans 13 amino acids. Written as DNA, the CDR3 is TGCAGTGCTAGCGGGAGGGTGTTTGAAGAGCAGTACTTC. Translating it yields CSASGRVFEEQYF.

V is TRBV18 and J is TRBJ1-6; unclear D gene. The V and J ends lost 2 bases and 9 bases respectively, with 11 bases between them. This CDR3 is built from 14 residues. Germline CDR1 reads KGHSH; CDR2 reads LQKENI. CDR3 nucleotides: TGTGCCAGCTCACCAGAGGGCCGGGCTTCACCCCTCCACTTT. Protein: CASSPEGRASPLHF.

By share, this clonotype ranks as medium-sized. V gene TRBV7-2 combines with J gene TRBJ2-7, with a possible D match to TRBD2 (5 bases). The V end lost 7 bases, the J end lost 6 bases, and 19 bases lay between the germline ends. This CDR3 spans 14 amino acids. Germline assignment: CDR1 SGHTA and CDR2 FQGNSA. The CDR3 sequence is CASTPGSPPVEQYF. The CDR3 region has the DNA TGTGCCAGCACCCCTGGGAGCCCCCCCGTCGAGCAGTACTTC.

This sequence joins TRBV5-5 and TRBJ2-3; maybe TRBD2 (6 bases). The V end was cut by 1 base, the J end by 7 bases, with 13 bases between. The germline gives CDR1 SGHKS, CDR2 YYEKEE (reference sequence). The CDR3 runs 14 residues. The CDR3 region has the DNA TGTGCCAGCAGCTTGAGGCTAGCGACGAATACGCAGTATTTT. Translated, it gives CASSLRLATNTQYF.

V usage is TRBV11-1 and J usage is TRBJ2-7, with TRBD2 as a possible D gene (6 bases). This CDR3 spans 15 amino acids. Germline V lookup: CDR1 SGHAT, CDR2 FQDESV (reference sequence). Trimming removed 4 bases at V and 0 bases at J, with 13 bases between. The CDR3 loop is CASSSRDLSSYEQYF. CDR3 DNA: TGTGCCAGCAGCTCACGGGACTTGAGCTCCTACGAGCAGTACTTC.

By sample fraction, this clonotype is medium-sized. The CDR3 is CASSEGGLTDTQYF. For the CDR3, the DNA is TGTGCCAGCAGTGAAGGTGGGCTTACCGATACGCAGTATTTT. The chain employs TRBV2 and TRBJ2-3; D unclear. CDR1 and CDR2 from the germline V gene are SNHLY and FYNNEI. V dropped 1 base and J dropped 6 bases, with 11 bases sitting between them. The CDR3 totals 14 residues.

By frequency in the sample, this clonotype is medium-sized. The chain carries TRBV21-1 and TRBJ2-6. TRBV21-1 is assigned pseudogene status. CDR3 length equals 19 residues. The CDR3 here is CASSKYETDTLSGANVLTF. CDR3 DNA: TGTGCCAGCAGCAAATACGAGACGGATACGCTCTCTGGGGCCAACGTCCTGACTTTC.

This clonotype came up a few times. This chain joins TRBV7-9 and TRBJ2-1, with 8 bases that match TRBD2. The junction had 10 bases not matched to a gene; V was cut back by 6 bases and J by 3 bases. This CDR3 is built from 16 residues. Germline assignment: CDR1 SEHNR and CDR2 FQNEAQ (reference sequence). The CDR3 DNA sequence: TGTGCCAGCAGATCAGATAGCGGGGCACTCTACAATGAGCAGTTCTTC. Its protein is CASRSDSGALYNEQFF. Together with reference TRBV7-9 and TRBJ2-1, the CDR3 gives the full variable domain: DTGVSQNPRHKITKRGQNVTFRCDPISEHNRLYWYRQTLGQGPEFLTYFQNEAQLEKSRLLSDRFSAERPKGSFSTLEIQRTEQGDSAMYLCASRSDSGALYNEQFFGPGTRLTVL.

The chain is built from TRBV30 and TRBJ2-3, with 7 bases identical to TRBD2. The CDR3 has 14 residues. The junction had 7 bases not matched to a gene; V was cut back by 5 bases and J by 2 bases. Germline V lookup: CDR1 GTSNPN, CDR2 SVGIG (reference sequence). The CDR3 nucleotides read TGTGCCTGGGACGGGGGGAGAGTCACAGATACGCAGTATTTT. It yields the protein CAWDGGRVTDTQYF.

By its share, this clonotype is medium-sized. V gene TRBV7-6 combines with J gene TRBJ2-5; D not certain. The V and J ends lost 0 bases and 1 base respectively, with 15 bases between them. The germline gives CDR1 SGHVS, CDR2 FNYEAQ. The CDR3 runs to 17 residues. CDR3 coding DNA: TGTGCCAGCAGCTTAGCGTCCGGGCGGCTGATCCAAGAGACCCAGTACTTC. Protein sequence: CASSLASGRLIQETQYF.

CDR3 region: CASSIPGPTDTQYF. The CDR3 DNA reads TGTGCCAGCAGTATACCGGGACCAACAGATACGCAGTATTTT. V and J are TRBV12-3 or TRBV12-4 and TRBJ2-3; D possibly uses TRBD1 or TRBD2 (5 bases each). The CDR3 totals 14 residues. V lost 5 bases and J lost 3, with 12 bases in between.

The V and J genes are TRBV19 and TRBJ2-1; 8 bases line up with TRBD2. The CDR3 runs to 13 residues. V trimming: 7 bases; J trimming: 6 bases; junction bases outside the gene matches: 5. Per the germline V gene, CDR1 is LNHDA and CDR2 is SQIVND (reference sequence). The CDR3 bases are TGTGCCAGTACCCCCGGGACTAGCAATGAGCAGTTCTTC. It yields the protein CASTPGTSNEQFF.

This clonotype is categorized as medium-sized. The gene calls are TRBV7-6 and TRBJ1-1, with a tentative D call TRBD1 (6 bases). Per germline, CDR1 SGHVS and CDR2 FNYEAQ. The germline V and J ends were trimmed by 5 bases and 1 base, with 8 bases remaining between them. The CDR3 is 13 amino acids. CDR3 bases: TGTGCCAGCAGCCAGGACAGGAACACTGAAGCTTTCTTT. Amino acids: CASSQDRNTEAFF.

Within the sample, this clonotype is medium-sized. The V and J genes are TRBV5-6 and TRBJ2-1; 10 bases are shared with TRBD2. Germline CDR1 reads SGHDT; CDR2 reads YYEEEE. Germline trimming cut 2 bases from V and 13 bases from J; bases unmatched to any gene: 6. The CDR3 runs to 13 residues. CDR3 region: CASSFLAGGFQFF. In DNA, the CDR3 is TGTGCCAGCAGCTTCTTAGCGGGAGGCTTTCAGTTCTTC.

The table lists this clonotype with a few counts. The rearrangement links TRBV11-2 to TRBJ1-1; tentatively, D is TRBD1 (5 bases). CDR1 SGHAT and CDR2 FQNNGV come from the germline V gene. V dropped 3 bases and J dropped 6 bases, with 14 bases sitting between them. The CDR3 totals 14 residues. The CDR3 sequence is CASSFDGAFAEAFF. Written as DNA, the CDR3 is TGTGCCAGCAGCTTCGACGGGGCGTTTGCTGAAGCTTTCTTT.

This clonotype was detected a few times. The J gene is TRBJ2-7, the V gene TRBV20-1; 8 nucleotides match TRBD2. V lost 1 base to trimming and J lost 6 bases; unmatched junction nucleotides: 14. Germline CDR1 DFQATT, CDR2 SNEGSKA (reference sequence). This CDR3 contains 16 residues. The CDR3 bases are TGCAGTGCTAGAGGGGGATCCAGCGGGAGCCCCCTCGAGCAGTACTTC. Its translation: CSARGGSSGSPLEQYF.

By sample share, this clonotype is medium-sized (0.01 to 0.1%). The V and J genes are TRBV5-4 and TRBJ1-6, with 11 bases matching TRBD1. The CDR3 is 16 amino acids. With 4 bases clipped from V and 7 bases from J, the junction kept 7 bases outside the gene matches. CDR1 and CDR2 (germline): SGHNT, YYREEE (reference sequence). CDR3 loop: CASSPGQGAQNSPLHF. The CDR3 coding sequence is TGTGCCAGCAGCCCAGGACAGGGGGCTCAGAATTCACCCCTCCACTTT.

This clonotype rates as medium-sized. The DNA of the CDR3 is TGTGCCAGCAAGAACTTAGCGGGGTCCACAGATACGCAGTATTTT. Translated, it gives CASKNLAGSTDTQYF. The chain uses TRBV7-2 and TRBJ2-3; 8 bases map to TRBD2. Germline V gene data show CDR1 as SGHTA and CDR2 as FQGNSA. There are 15 residues in the CDR3. Germline trimming cut 7 bases from V and 2 bases from J; bases unmatched to any gene: 8. Full variable domain (remainder filled in from reference TRBV7-2 and TRBJ2-3): GAGVSQSPSNKVTEKGKDVELRCDPISGHTALYWYRQSLGQGLEFLIYFQGNSAPDKSGLPSDRFSAERTGGSVSTLTIQRTQQEDSAVYLCASKNLAGSTDTQYFGPGTRLTVL.

This clonotype is labeled as large (0.1 to 1%). The chain combines TRBV20-1 with TRBJ2-2; 7 positions agree with TRBD1. The length of the CDR3 is 15 residues. J was trimmed by 0 bases and V by 4 bases; bases with no gene match: 5. Germline V gene data show CDR1 as DFQATT and CDR2 as SNEGSKA (reference sequence). Here the CDR3 DNA reads TGCAGTGCTAATCGACAGGGAGCGAACACCGGGGAGCTGTTTTTT. Translated: CSANRQGANTGELFF.

V is TRBV5-1 and J is TRBJ1-1, with D perhaps matching TRBD1 (6 bases). The germline V gene has CDR1 SGHRS and CDR2 YFSETQ. V lost 6 bases to trimming and J lost 6 bases, with 12 bases between them. The CDR3 consists of 12 residues. As DNA, the CDR3 is TGCGCCAGCACTGCCGGGGGCCCTGAAGCTTTCTTT. This encodes CASTAGGPEAFF.

The rearrangement joins TRBV2 to TRBJ1-3; D might be TRBD1 (5 bases). The CDR3 extends over 14 amino acids. CDR1 is SNHLY, CDR2 FYNNEI, per germline. The V end lost 3 bases, the J end lost 7 bases, and 13 bases lay between the germline ends. The CDR3 loop reads CASSDREGLNTIYF. The CDR3 nucleotides read TGTGCCAGCAGTGACAGGGAAGGACTGAACACCATATATTTT.

This clonotype was counted only a few times. The CDR3 sequence: CASSPGKQFF. The CDR3 region has the DNA TGTGCCAGCAGCCCGGGGAAGCAGTTCTTC. The V call is TRBV7-9, the J call TRBJ2-1; D is possibly TRBD2 (5 bases). The CDR3 consists of 10 residues. V lost 5 bases and J lost 11, with 7 bases in between. Germline CDR1 SEHNR, CDR2 FQNEAQ (reference sequence).

Sample share makes this clonotype medium-sized. The chain is built from TRBV27 and TRBJ2-7; 7 bases line up with TRBD1. The CDR3 sequence is 15 residues long. Trimming cost V 5 bases and J 7 bases; bases outside gene matches: 14. The germline V gene encodes CDR1 MNHEY and CDR2 SMNVEV (reference sequence). In nucleotides, the CDR3 is TGTGCCAGCAGTGTGGGACAGACACCTACGTGGGAGCAGTACTTC. It specifies CASSVGQTPTWEQYF.

Ten or more counts support this clonotype. V usage is TRBV4-1 and J usage is TRBJ1-4; 7 bases line up with TRBD1. V lost 4 bases to trimming and J lost 8 bases; unmatched junction nucleotides: 10. The CDR3 is 15 amino acids. From germline, CDR1 is MGHRA and CDR2 YSYEKL. DNA of the CDR3: TGCGCCAGCAGCCCCGGAGGGGGCTTGGGGGAAAAACTGTTTTTT. As protein: CASSPGGGLGEKLFF.

This clonotype showed up many times. The gene calls are TRBV6-6 and TRBJ1-1, with D uncertain. V dropped 2 bases and J dropped 0 bases, with 4 bases sitting between them. The V gene's germline CDR1 is MNHNY and CDR2 SVGAGI (reference sequence). The CDR3 extends over 13 amino acids. The CDR3 reads CASSYTMNTEAFF. The CDR3 region has the DNA TGTGCCAGCAGTTACACCATGAACACTGAAGCTTTCTTT.

This clonotype ranks as medium-sized. The genes are TRBV7-9 and TRBJ2-7, with TRBD2 identical over 8 bases. Trimming at V came to 1 base and at J to 2 bases, leaving 4 bases not matched to a gene. Germline-derived CDR1 and CDR2 are SEHNR and FQNEAQ (reference sequence). The CDR3 sequence is 15 residues long. CDR3 nucleotides: TGTGCCAGCAGCTTAGGGGGACTAGAGGCCTACGAGCAGTACTTC. It codes for CASSLGGLEAYEQYF.